The clone carrying this TCR beta chain was recorded a few times. This specimen belongs to a study of blood T cell repertoires in COVID-19. Overall study context: The samples span acute and convalescent COVID-19 from the United States, Italy and Spain. T cells, B-cell-depleted T cells, or PBMCs provided the cDNA or gDNA that served as material.

As originally analysed: Amplification of reference gene primers was used by the study to estimate nucleated cell counts. Method: immunoSEQ multiplex PCR; TCRdb's copy keeps in-frame clones and lacks some. The V and J calls and clone size were taken over from that table, and D and trimming were inferred from the DNA. Here the sample spans over 200,000 clones, around 80% being singletons. The CDR3 has 15 amino acids. Trimming left V 4 bases short and J 0 bases short, with 11 bases between. Germline CDR1 SGDLS, CDR2 YYNGEE. The sequencing sample was made of peripheral blood. This sequence was found in a man aged 35-49 years with acute or convalescent COVID-19. The chain joins TRBV9 to TRBJ1-3; D is unclear. Here the CDR3 DNA reads TGTGCCAGCAGCCTTACAAGGAGCTCTGGAAACACCATATATTTT. Residues: CASSLTRSSGNTIYF.